Described below is a single T cell receptor (beta chain) sequence and its context. The antigen is not known. The data belong to a study of OX40 agonist ivuxolimab in advanced cancers. Study in general: Ivuxolimab, an agonist antibody against OX40 (CD134), was given to patients. Three patients got partial responses; one had hepatocellular carcinoma and two had cutaneous melanoma. The study's findings and limits: Clonal expansion was seen in CD4+ and CD8+ blood T cells by week 6 at 0.1 to 3.0 mg/kg. At 0.1-3.0 mg/kg, partial responders had clonal expansion among the lowest observed.

Trimming took off 7 bases at V and 0 bases at J, with 9 bases between the two ends. CDR1 and CDR2 from the germline V gene are SEHNR and FQNEAQ (reference sequence). There are 14 residues in the CDR3. The method was immunoSEQ multiplex PCR; TCRdb's version includes in-frame clones alone and lacks a portion of them. The repertoire holds 55,000 to 80,000 clones, with roughly 87% as singletons. The specimen was CD4+ or CD8+ T cells sorted from blood, collected in a trial of the OX40 agonist ivuxolimab. The source is an adult with an advanced solid tumor such as melanoma, head and neck, liver or kidney cancer. The chain recombines TRBV7-9 with TRBJ2-2, with D hard to call. This chain's CDR3 is CASIPGPNTGELFF. The CDR3 bases are TGTGCCAGCATTCCAGGCCCGAACACCGGGGAGCTGTTTTTT.